This T cell receptor (beta chain) was sequenced in a study of T cell changes during pregnancy in multiple sclerosis. V was clipped by 4 bases and J by 7 bases; unmatched bases: 11. The CDR3 consists of 16 residues. The germline CDR1 and CDR2 sequences are LGHNA and YNFKEQ. Assay used: immunoSEQ multiplex PCR; TCRdb lists only in-frame clones, some missing. The sample lists over 45,000 clones, approximately 90% seen once, with around 0.4% in the top ten. The source is a female donor with multiple sclerosis, enrolled in a pregnancy study. Sample: CD4+ T cells from peripheral blood mononuclear cells, taken in the third trimester of pregnancy. This chain links TRBV4-2 with TRBJ2-2; 8 nucleotides align to TRBD2. CDR3 loop: CASSRLREGPGGELFF. CDR3 nucleotide sequence: TGTGCCAGCAGCCGATTACGGGAGGGCCCGGGCGGGGAGCTGTTTTTT.